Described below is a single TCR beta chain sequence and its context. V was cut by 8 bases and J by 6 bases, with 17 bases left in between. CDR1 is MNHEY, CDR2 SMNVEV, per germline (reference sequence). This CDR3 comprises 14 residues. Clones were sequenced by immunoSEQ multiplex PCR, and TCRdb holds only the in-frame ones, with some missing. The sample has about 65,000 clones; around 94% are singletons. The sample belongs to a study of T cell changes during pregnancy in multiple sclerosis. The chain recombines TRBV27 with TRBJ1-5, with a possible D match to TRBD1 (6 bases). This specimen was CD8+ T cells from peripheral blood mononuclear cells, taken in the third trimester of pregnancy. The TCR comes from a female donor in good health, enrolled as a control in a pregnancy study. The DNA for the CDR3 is TGTGCCAGCCAGGGCCGGGGGGCCTCTCAGCCCCAGCATTTT. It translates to CASQGRGASQPQHF.